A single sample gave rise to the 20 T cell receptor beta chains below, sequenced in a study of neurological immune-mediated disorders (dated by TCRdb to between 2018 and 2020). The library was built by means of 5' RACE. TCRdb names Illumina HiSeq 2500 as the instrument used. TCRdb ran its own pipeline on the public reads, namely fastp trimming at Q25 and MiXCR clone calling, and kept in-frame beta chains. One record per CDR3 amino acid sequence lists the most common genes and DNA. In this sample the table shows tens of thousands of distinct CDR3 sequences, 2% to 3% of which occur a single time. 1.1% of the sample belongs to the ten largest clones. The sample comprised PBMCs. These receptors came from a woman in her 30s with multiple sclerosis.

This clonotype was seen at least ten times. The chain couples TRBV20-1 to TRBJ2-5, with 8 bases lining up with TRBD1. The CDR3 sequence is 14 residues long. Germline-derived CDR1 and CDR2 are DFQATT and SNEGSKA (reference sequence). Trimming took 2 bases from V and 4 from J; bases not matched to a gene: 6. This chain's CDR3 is CSARRTGPGETQYF. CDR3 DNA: TGCAGTGCTAGACGGACAGGGCCGGGAGAGACCCAGTACTTC.

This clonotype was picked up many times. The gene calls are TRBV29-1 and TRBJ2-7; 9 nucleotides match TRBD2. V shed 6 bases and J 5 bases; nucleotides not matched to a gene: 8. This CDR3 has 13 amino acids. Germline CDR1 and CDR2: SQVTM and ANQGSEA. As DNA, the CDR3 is TGCAGCGTAGCGGGAGGCCCGCGGGACGAGCAGTACTTC. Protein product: CSVAGGPRDEQYF.

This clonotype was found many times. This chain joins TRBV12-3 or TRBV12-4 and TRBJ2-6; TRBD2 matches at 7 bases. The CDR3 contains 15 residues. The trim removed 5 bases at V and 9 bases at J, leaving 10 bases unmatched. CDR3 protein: CASSRLGGRSNVLTF. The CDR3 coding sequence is TGTGCCAGCAGTCGCTTGGGCGGGAGAAGCAACGTCCTGACTTTC.

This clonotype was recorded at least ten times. Here the CDR3 DNA reads TGTGCCAGCAGTGACGGAATCAGGGGAACTTCCTACGAGCAGTACTTC. It translates to CASSDGIRGTSYEQYF. The chain has TRBV6-5 and TRBJ2-7, with a tentative D call TRBD1 (6 bases). Germline CDR1 and CDR2: MNHEY and SVGAGI. V lost 5 bases, J lost 1 base, and 18 bases lay in between. The CDR3 is 16 residues long.

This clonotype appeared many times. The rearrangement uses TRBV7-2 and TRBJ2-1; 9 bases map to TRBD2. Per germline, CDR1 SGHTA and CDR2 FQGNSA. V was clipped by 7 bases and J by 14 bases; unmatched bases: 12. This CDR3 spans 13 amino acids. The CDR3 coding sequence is TGTGCCAGCACCCAGGGTCTGGGACTAGCTAAGTTCTTC. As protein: CASTQGLGLAKFF.

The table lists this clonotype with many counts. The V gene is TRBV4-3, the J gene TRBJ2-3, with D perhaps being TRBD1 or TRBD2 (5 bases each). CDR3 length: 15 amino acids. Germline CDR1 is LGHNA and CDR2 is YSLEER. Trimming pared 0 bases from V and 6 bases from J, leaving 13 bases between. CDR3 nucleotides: TGCGCCAGCAGCCAAGACTTATTTGGGACGGATACGCAGTATTTT. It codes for CASSQDLFGTDTQYF.

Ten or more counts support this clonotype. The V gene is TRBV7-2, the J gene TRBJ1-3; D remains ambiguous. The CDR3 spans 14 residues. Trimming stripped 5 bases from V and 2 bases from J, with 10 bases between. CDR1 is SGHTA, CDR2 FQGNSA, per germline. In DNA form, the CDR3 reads TGTGCCAGCAGCACAAACACAGCTGGAAACACCATATATTTT. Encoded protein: CASSTNTAGNTIYF.

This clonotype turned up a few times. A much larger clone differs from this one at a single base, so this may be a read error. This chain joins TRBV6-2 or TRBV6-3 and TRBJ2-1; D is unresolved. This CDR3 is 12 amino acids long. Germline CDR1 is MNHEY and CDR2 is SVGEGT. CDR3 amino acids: CASSSNYNAQFF. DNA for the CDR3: TGTGCCAGCAGCTCCAACTACAATGCGCAGTTCTTC.

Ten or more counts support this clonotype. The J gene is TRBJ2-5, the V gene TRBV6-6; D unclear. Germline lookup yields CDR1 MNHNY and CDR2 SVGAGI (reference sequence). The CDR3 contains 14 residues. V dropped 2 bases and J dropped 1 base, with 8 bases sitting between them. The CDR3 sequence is CASSYGPLQETQYF. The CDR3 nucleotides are TGTGCCAGCAGTTACGGTCCGCTCCAAGAGACCCAGTACTTC.

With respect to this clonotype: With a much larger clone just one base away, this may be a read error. The CDR3 DNA follows: TGTGCCAGCAGTTACTGGAGAGACCGAGATACGCAGTATTTT. This encodes CASSYWRDRDTQYF. V gene TRBV6-2 or TRBV6-3 combines with J gene TRBJ2-3; D unresolved. CDR1 and CDR2 from the germline V gene are MNHEY and SVGEGT. The CDR3 covers 14 residues. The V end was cut by 1 base, the J end by 5 bases, with 10 bases between.

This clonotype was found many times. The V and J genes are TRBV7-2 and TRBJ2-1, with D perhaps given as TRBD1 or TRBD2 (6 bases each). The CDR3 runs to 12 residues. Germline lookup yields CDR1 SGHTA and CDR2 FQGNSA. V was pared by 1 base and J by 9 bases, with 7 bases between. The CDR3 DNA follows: TGTGCCAGCAGCTTAGAGGGGGGTGAGCAGTTCTTC. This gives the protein CASSLEGGEQFF. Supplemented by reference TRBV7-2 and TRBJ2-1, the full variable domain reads GAGVSQSPSNKVTEKGKDVELRCDPISGHTALYWYRQSLGQGLEFLIYFQGNSAPDKSGLPSDRFSAERTGGSVSTLTIQRTQQEDSAVYLCASSLEGGEQFFGPGTRLTVL.

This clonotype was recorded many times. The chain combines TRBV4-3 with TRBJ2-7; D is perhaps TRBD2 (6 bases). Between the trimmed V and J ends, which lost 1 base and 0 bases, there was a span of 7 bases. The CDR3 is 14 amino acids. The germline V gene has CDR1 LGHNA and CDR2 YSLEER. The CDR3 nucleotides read TGCGCCAGCAGCCAAGCGACTAGCTCCTACGAGCAGTACTTC. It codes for CASSQATSSYEQYF.

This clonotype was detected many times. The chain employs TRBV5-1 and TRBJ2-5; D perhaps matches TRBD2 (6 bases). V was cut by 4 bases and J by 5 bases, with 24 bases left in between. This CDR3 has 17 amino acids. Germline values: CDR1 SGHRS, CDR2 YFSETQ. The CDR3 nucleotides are TGCGCCAGCAGCAGTACCCCGGGAGCAGGACAATTGGAGACCCAGTACTTC. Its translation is CASSSTPGAGQLETQYF.

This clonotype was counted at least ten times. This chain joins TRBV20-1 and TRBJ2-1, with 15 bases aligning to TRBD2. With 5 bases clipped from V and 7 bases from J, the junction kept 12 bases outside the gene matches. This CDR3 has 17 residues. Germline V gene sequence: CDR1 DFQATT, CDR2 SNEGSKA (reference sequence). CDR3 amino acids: CSARRTSGRARGNEQFF. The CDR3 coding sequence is TGCAGTGCTCGCAGGACTAGCGGGAGGGCCCGGGGGAATGAGCAGTTCTTC.

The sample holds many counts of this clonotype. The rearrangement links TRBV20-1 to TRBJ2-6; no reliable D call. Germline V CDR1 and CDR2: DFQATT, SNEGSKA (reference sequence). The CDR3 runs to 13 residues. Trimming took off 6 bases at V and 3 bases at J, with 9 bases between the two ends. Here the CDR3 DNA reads TGCAGTGCCCCCGACCGTGGGGCCAACGTCCTGACTTTC. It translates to CSAPDRGANVLTF.

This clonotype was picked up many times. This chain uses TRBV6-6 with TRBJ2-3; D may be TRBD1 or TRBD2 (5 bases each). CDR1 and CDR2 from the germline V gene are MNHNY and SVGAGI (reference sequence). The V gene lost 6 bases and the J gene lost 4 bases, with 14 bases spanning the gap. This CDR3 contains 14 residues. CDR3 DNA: TGTGCCAGCAGAACAACCGGGACCGCAGATACGCAGTATTTT. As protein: CASRTTGTADTQYF.

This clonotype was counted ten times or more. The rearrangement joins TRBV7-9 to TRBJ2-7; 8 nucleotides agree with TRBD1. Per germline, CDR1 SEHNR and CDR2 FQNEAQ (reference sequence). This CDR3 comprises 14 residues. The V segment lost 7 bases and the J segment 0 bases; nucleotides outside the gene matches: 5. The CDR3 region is CASTADRGSYEQYF. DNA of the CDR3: TGTGCCAGCACCGCCGACAGGGGCTCCTACGAGCAGTACTTC.

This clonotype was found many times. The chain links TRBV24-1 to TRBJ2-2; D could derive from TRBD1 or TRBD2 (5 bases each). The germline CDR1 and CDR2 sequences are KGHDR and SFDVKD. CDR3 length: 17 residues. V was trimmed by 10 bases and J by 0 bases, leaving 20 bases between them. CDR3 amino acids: CATGGPKTATNTGELFF. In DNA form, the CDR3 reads TGTGCCACTGGGGGTCCCAAGACTGCCACGAACACCGGGGAGCTGTTTTTT.

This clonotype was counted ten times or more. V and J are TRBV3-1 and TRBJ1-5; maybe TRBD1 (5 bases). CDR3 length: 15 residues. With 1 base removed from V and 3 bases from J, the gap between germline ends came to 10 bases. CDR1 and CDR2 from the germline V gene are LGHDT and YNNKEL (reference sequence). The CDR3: CASSQVFGANQPQHF. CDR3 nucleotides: TGTGCCAGCAGCCAAGTCTTTGGGGCCAATCAGCCCCAGCATTTT.

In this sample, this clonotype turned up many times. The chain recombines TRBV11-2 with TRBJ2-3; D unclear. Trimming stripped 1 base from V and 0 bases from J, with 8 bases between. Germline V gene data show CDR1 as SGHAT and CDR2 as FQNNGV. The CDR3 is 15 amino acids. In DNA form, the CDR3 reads TGTGCCAGCAGCTTAGCGGCTACTAGCACAGATACGCAGTATTTT. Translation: CASSLAATSTDTQYF. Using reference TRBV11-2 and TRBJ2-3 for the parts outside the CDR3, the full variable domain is EAGVAQSPRYKIIEKRQSVAFWCNPISGHATLYWYQQILGQGPKLLIQFQNNGVVDDSQLPKDRFSAERLKGVDSTLKIQPAKLEDSAVYLCASSLAATSTDTQYFGPGTRLTVL.